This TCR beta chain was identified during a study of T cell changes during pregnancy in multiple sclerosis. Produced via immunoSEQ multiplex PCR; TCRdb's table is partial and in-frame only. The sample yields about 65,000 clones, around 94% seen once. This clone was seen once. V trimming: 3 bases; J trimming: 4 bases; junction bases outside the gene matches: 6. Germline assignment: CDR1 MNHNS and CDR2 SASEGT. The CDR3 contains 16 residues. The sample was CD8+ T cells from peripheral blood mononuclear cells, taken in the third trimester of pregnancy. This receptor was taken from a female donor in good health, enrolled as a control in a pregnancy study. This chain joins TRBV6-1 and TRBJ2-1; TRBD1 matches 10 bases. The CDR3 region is CASSETGTGDYNEQFF. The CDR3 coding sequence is TGTGCCAGCAGTGAGACCGGGACAGGGGATTACAATGAGCAGTTCTTC.